This is a list of T cell receptor beta chains from one sample in a study of blood T cell repertoires in COVID-19. TCRdb's copy holds only in-frame clones and misses some; the assay was immunoSEQ multiplex PCR. Among 300,000 to 450,000 clones listed, about 85% were seen once. Sequencing used peripheral blood. The receptors here all came from a woman aged 18-29 years with acute or convalescent COVID-19. Each CDR3 is given with its conserved first and last residue. The order of the fields is clone size, J gene, D gene, V gene, CDR3 protein, CDR3 DNA. The D gene is left open where the match is weak. Only some rows state a clone size, as once, few, many or a class for expanded clones.

clone_size: -
j_call: TRBJ2-7
d_call: TRBD1
v_call: TRBV19
cdr3_aa: CASSVSSRGISYEQYF
cdr3_nt: TGTGCCAGTAGTGTCTCGAGCAGGGGGATTTCCTACGAGCAGTACTTC

clone_size: -
j_call: TRBJ1-2
d_call: TRBD1
v_call: TRBV6-5
cdr3_aa: CASRPGQGEDYGYTF
cdr3_nt: TGTGCCAGCCGCCCGGGACAGGGGGAGGACTATGGCTACACCTTC

clone_size: -
j_call: TRBJ2-7
d_call: TRBD1
v_call: TRBV7-9
cdr3_aa: CASSTGTGSYEQYF
cdr3_nt: TGTGCCAGCAGCACCGGGACAGGGTCCTACGAGCAGTACTTC

clone_size: -
j_call: TRBJ2-7
d_call: TRBD1
v_call: TRBV7-8
cdr3_aa: CASSLAKTETGFYEQYF
cdr3_nt: TGTGCCAGCAGCTTAGCGAAAACCGAGACAGGGTTCTACGAGCAGTACTTC

clone_size: -
j_call: TRBJ2-2
d_call: -
v_call: TRBV9
cdr3_aa: CASSVVSTGELFF
cdr3_nt: TGTGCCAGCAGCGTAGTGAGTACCGGGGAGCTGTTTTTT

clone_size: -
j_call: TRBJ1-1
d_call: -
v_call: TRBV11-2
cdr3_aa: CASSRKEVEAFF
cdr3_nt: TGTGCCAGCAGCCGAAAGGAGGTTGAAGCTTTCTTT

clone_size: -
j_call: TRBJ2-7
d_call: TRBD2
v_call: TRBV5-8
cdr3_aa: CASSPLAGAYEQYF
cdr3_nt: TGTGCCAGCAGCCCCCTAGCGGGTGCCTACGAGCAGTACTTC

clone_size: -
j_call: TRBJ2-7
d_call: -
v_call: TRBV27
cdr3_aa: CASSLTTAAYEQYF
cdr3_nt: TGTGCCAGCAGTTTAACGACAGCAGCCTACGAGCAGTACTTC

clone_size: -
j_call: TRBJ1-4
d_call: -
v_call: TRBV18
cdr3_aa: CASSPRPTEIATNEKLFF
cdr3_nt: TGTGCCAGCTCACCCCGACCGACAGAGATTGCAACTAATGAAAAACTGTTTTTT

clone_size: -
j_call: TRBJ1-2
d_call: -
v_call: TRBV27
cdr3_aa: CASSLSRGGRGYTF
cdr3_nt: TGTGCCAGCAGTTTGTCTCGGGGGGGTCGCGGCTACACCTTC

clone_size: -
j_call: TRBJ2-7
d_call: -
v_call: TRBV10-3
cdr3_aa: CANGARDPDGEQYF
cdr3_nt: TGTGCCAACGGAGCGCGGGACCCAGATGGCGAGCAGTACTTC

clone_size: -
j_call: TRBJ1-2
d_call: -
v_call: TRBV30
cdr3_aa: CAWSRVYGYTF
cdr3_nt: TGTGCCTGGTCACGGGTCTATGGCTACACCTTC

clone_size: -
j_call: TRBJ1-5
d_call: -
v_call: TRBV19
cdr3_aa: CASRWRHRTSNQPQHF
cdr3_nt: TGTGCCAGTAGGTGGCGACACAGGACAAGCAATCAGCCCCAGCATTTT

clone_size: -
j_call: TRBJ1-6
d_call: TRBD1
v_call: TRBV6-5
cdr3_aa: CASRTGTGSPPLHF
cdr3_nt: TGTGCCAGCAGAACCGGGACAGGGAGTCCACCCCTCCACTTT

clone_size: -
j_call: TRBJ2-5
d_call: -
v_call: TRBV10-3
cdr3_aa: CAISGLNRGGAYETQYF
cdr3_nt: TGTGCCATCAGTGGGCTAAATCGAGGGGGGGCATATGAGACCCAGTACTTC

clone_size: -
j_call: TRBJ1-6
d_call: -
v_call: TRBV6-6
cdr3_aa: CASTSGSHNSPLHF
cdr3_nt: TGTGCCAGCACCTCCGGGAGCCATAATTCACCCCTCCACTTT

clone_size: -
j_call: TRBJ1-1
d_call: -
v_call: TRBV12-3/TRBV12-4
cdr3_aa: CASSSDWTEAFF
cdr3_nt: TGTGCCAGCAGTTCAGATTGGACTGAAGCTTTCTTT

clone_size: -
j_call: TRBJ1-1
d_call: TRBD1
v_call: TRBV7-8
cdr3_aa: CASSPGQGWTEAFF
cdr3_nt: TGTGCCAGCAGTCCGGGACAGGGGTGGACTGAAGCTTTCTTT

clone_size: -
j_call: TRBJ1-5
d_call: -
v_call: TRBV25-1
cdr3_aa: CASSEGMGGVEPQHF
cdr3_nt: TGTGCCAGCAGTGAAGGGATGGGAGGGGTAGAGCCCCAGCATTTT

clone_size: few
j_call: TRBJ1-2
d_call: -
v_call: TRBV24-1
cdr3_aa: CATSDLPGRGGEGYTF
cdr3_nt: TGTGCCACCAGTGATTTGCCCGGTAGGGGAGGGGAAGGCTACACCTTC

clone_size: -
j_call: TRBJ2-1
d_call: -
v_call: TRBV7-2
cdr3_aa: CASSLGPQTVEQFF
cdr3_nt: TGTGCCAGCAGCTTAGGGCCTCAGACAGTGGAGCAGTTCTTC

clone_size: -
j_call: TRBJ2-3
d_call: -
v_call: TRBV6-6
cdr3_aa: CASSPADTQYF
cdr3_nt: TGTGCCAGCAGCCCGGCAGATACGCAGTATTTT

clone_size: few
j_call: TRBJ1-3
d_call: TRBD1
v_call: TRBV7-6
cdr3_aa: CASSLAKTGGNTIYF
cdr3_nt: TGTGCCAGCAGCTTAGCGAAGACAGGGGGAAACACCATATATTTT

clone_size: -
j_call: TRBJ2-7
d_call: -
v_call: TRBV1
cdr3_aa: CTSSQVILVRQGYEQYF
cdr3_nt: TGCACCAGCAGCCAAGTAATACTCGTCCGGCAGGGCTACGAGCAGTACTTC

clone_size: few
j_call: TRBJ1-1
d_call: TRBD1
v_call: TRBV6-5
cdr3_aa: CATKRGRRTEAFF
cdr3_nt: TGTGCCACAAAAAGGGGGCGCCGAACTGAAGCTTTCTTT

clone_size: -
j_call: TRBJ1-2
d_call: -
v_call: TRBV7-2
cdr3_aa: CASRASRGTYGYTF
cdr3_nt: TGTGCCAGCAGAGCCTCACGCGGGACCTATGGCTACACCTTC

clone_size: -
j_call: TRBJ2-3
d_call: TRBD2
v_call: TRBV5-1
cdr3_aa: CASSLGGLASTDTQYF
cdr3_nt: TGCGCCAGCAGCTTGGGTGGACTAGCTAGCACAGATACGCAGTATTTT

clone_size: -
j_call: TRBJ1-1
d_call: -
v_call: TRBV6-5
cdr3_aa: CATSLGSGTFF
cdr3_nt: TGTGCCACCTCCCTGGGAAGCGGCACTTTCTTT

clone_size: -
j_call: TRBJ2-5
d_call: -
v_call: TRBV7-3
cdr3_aa: CASSFRRDSKTQYF
cdr3_nt: TGTGCCAGCAGCTTTCGGCGGGACTCGAAGACCCAGTACTTC

clone_size: -
j_call: TRBJ1-2
d_call: -
v_call: TRBV3-1/TRBV3-2
cdr3_aa: CASSLRHSSYGYTF
cdr3_nt: TGTGCCAGCAGCCTCCGGCACAGTTCCTATGGCTACACCTTC

clone_size: -
j_call: TRBJ1-1
d_call: -
v_call: TRBV9
cdr3_aa: CASSVATDSTEAFF
cdr3_nt: TGTGCCAGCAGCGTAGCTACAGATAGCACTGAAGCTTTCTTT

clone_size: -
j_call: TRBJ2-3
d_call: TRBD2
v_call: TRBV19
cdr3_aa: CASSMALTASGGFYTQYF
cdr3_nt: TGTGCCAGTAGTATGGCGCTGACGGCTAGCGGGGGTTTTTATACGCAGTATTTT

clone_size: -
j_call: TRBJ2-1
d_call: TRBD2
v_call: TRBV27
cdr3_aa: CASRGGVPNEQFF
cdr3_nt: TGTGCCAGCAGGGGGGGGGTACCCAATGAGCAGTTCTTC

clone_size: once
j_call: TRBJ1-2
d_call: TRBD1
v_call: TRBV28
cdr3_aa: CASSVDRGRGYGYTF
cdr3_nt: TGTGCCAGCAGTGTCGACAGGGGGCGCGGCTATGGCTACACCTTC

clone_size: -
j_call: TRBJ1-1
d_call: -
v_call: TRBV10-2
cdr3_aa: CASREGAPNTEAFF
cdr3_nt: TGCGCCAGCAGGGAAGGGGCTCCGAACACTGAAGCTTTCTTT

clone_size: -
j_call: TRBJ2-7
d_call: -
v_call: TRBV9
cdr3_aa: CASSVEGSGIYEQYF
cdr3_nt: TGTGCCAGCAGCGTAGAGGGTAGCGGAATCTACGAGCAGTACTTC

clone_size: -
j_call: TRBJ1-2
d_call: TRBD1
v_call: TRBV27
cdr3_aa: CASSSPGQGVFNGYTF
cdr3_nt: TGTGCCAGCAGTTCGCCGGGACAGGGGGTTTTCAATGGCTACACCTTC

clone_size: few
j_call: TRBJ1-2
d_call: TRBD1
v_call: TRBV10-2
cdr3_aa: CASSESGQGVYGYTF
cdr3_nt: TGCGCCAGCAGTGAGTCGGGACAGGGGGTCTATGGCTACACCTTC

clone_size: -
j_call: TRBJ2-1
d_call: TRBD1
v_call: TRBV6-1
cdr3_aa: CASSGSFGDRGNEQFF
cdr3_nt: TGTGCCAGCAGTGGATCGTTCGGGGACAGGGGTAATGAGCAGTTCTTC

clone_size: -
j_call: TRBJ2-1
d_call: -
v_call: TRBV2
cdr3_aa: CASNRVYNEQFF
cdr3_nt: TGTGCCAGCAACCGGGTCTACAATGAGCAGTTCTTC

clone_size: -
j_call: TRBJ1-5
d_call: -
v_call: TRBV10-2
cdr3_aa: CASTSGLRRPQHF
cdr3_nt: TGCGCCAGCACTTCAGGTTTAAGACGGCCCCAGCATTTT

clone_size: -
j_call: TRBJ2-7
d_call: TRBD2
v_call: TRBV10-3
cdr3_aa: CAISESESRGGTYEQYF
cdr3_nt: TGTGCCATCAGTGAGTCGGAGTCGCGGGGGGGAACCTACGAGCAGTACTTC

clone_size: -
j_call: TRBJ1-1
d_call: TRBD1
v_call: TRBV5-1
cdr3_aa: CASGAGQRTTEAFF
cdr3_nt: TGCGCCAGCGGGGCGGGACAGAGAACAACTGAAGCTTTCTTT

clone_size: -
j_call: TRBJ1-6
d_call: TRBD1
v_call: TRBV9
cdr3_aa: CASSSGTAKSPLHF
cdr3_nt: TGTGCCAGCAGTTCCGGGACAGCGAAATCACCCCTCCACTTT

clone_size: -
j_call: TRBJ1-1
d_call: -
v_call: TRBV30
cdr3_aa: CAWKGMGTEAFF
cdr3_nt: TGTGCCTGGAAGGGGATGGGCACTGAAGCTTTCTTT

clone_size: -
j_call: TRBJ2-1
d_call: TRBD2
v_call: TRBV10-2
cdr3_aa: CASKLAGAYNEQFF
cdr3_nt: TGCGCCAGCAAATTAGCGGGAGCCTACAATGAGCAGTTCTTC

clone_size: -
j_call: TRBJ1-2
d_call: -
v_call: TRBV5-1
cdr3_aa: CASSPLRGDGYTF
cdr3_nt: TGCGCCAGCAGCCCACTTCGGGGGGACGGCTACACCTTC

clone_size: once
j_call: TRBJ2-1
d_call: -
v_call: TRBV21-1
cdr3_aa: CASIAGTGGLDEQFF
cdr3_nt: TGTGCCAGCATCGCCGGGACAGGGGGTTTGGATGAGCAGTTCTTC

clone_size: -
j_call: TRBJ2-1
d_call: -
v_call: TRBV12-5
cdr3_aa: CASGLADQGPNEQFF
cdr3_nt: TGTGCTAGTGGTTTGGCGGACCAGGGGCCCAATGAGCAGTTCTTC

clone_size: -
j_call: TRBJ2-7
d_call: -
v_call: TRBV15
cdr3_aa: CATSRDPYEQYF
cdr3_nt: TGTGCCACCAGCAGAGATCCCTACGAGCAATACTTC

clone_size: -
j_call: TRBJ2-7
d_call: TRBD1
v_call: TRBV24-1
cdr3_aa: CATSDTGTGALGEQYF
cdr3_nt: TGTGCCACCAGTGACACCGGGACAGGGGCGCTCGGCGAGCAGTACTTC

clone_size: -
j_call: TRBJ1-1
d_call: TRBD1
v_call: TRBV28
cdr3_aa: CASSTDRGNTEAFF
cdr3_nt: TGTGCCAGCAGTACGGACAGGGGGAACACTGAAGCTTTCTTT

clone_size: -
j_call: TRBJ2-7
d_call: -
v_call: TRBV2
cdr3_aa: CASKGDGTYEQYF
cdr3_nt: TGTGCCAGCAAAGGAGACGGTACCTACGAGCAGTACTTC

clone_size: -
j_call: TRBJ1-6
d_call: TRBD1
v_call: TRBV9
cdr3_aa: CASSVGKTGVNSPLHF
cdr3_nt: TGTGCCAGCAGCGTAGGCAAGACAGGGGTGAATTCACCCCTCCACTTT